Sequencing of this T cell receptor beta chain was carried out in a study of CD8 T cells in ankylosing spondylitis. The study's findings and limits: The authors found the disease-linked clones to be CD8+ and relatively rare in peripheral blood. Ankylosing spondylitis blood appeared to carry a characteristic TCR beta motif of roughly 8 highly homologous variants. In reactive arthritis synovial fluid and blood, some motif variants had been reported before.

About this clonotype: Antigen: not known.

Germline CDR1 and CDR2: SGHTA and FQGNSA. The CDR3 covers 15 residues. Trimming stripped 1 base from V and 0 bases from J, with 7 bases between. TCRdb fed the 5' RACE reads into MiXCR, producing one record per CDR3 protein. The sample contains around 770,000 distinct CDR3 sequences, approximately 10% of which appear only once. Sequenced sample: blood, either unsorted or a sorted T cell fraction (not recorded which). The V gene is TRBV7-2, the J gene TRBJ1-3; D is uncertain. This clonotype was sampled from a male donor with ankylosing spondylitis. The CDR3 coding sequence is TGTGCCAGCAGCTTAGTGGGAGACTCTGGAAACACCATATATTTT. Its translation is CASSLVGDSGNTIYF. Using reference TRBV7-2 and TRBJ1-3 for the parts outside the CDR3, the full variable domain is GAGVSQSPSNKVTEKGKDVELRCDPISGHTALYWYRQSLGQGLEFLIYFQGNSAPDKSGLPSDRFSAERTGGSVSTLTIQRTQQEDSAVYLCASSLVGDSGNTIYFGEGSWLTVV.